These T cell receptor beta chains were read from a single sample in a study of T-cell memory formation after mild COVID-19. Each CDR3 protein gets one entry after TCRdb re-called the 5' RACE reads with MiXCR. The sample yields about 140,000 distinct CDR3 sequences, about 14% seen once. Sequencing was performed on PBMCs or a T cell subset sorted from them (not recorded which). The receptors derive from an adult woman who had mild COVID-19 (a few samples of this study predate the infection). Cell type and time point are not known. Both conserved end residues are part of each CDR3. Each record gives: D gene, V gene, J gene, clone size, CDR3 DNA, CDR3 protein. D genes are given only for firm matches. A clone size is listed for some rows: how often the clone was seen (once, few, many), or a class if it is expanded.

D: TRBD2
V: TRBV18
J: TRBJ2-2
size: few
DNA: TGTGCCAGCTCACCATGGACTAGCGGCACGAACACCGGGGAGCTGTTTTTT
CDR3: CASSPWTSGTNTGELFF

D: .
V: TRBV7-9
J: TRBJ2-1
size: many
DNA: TGTGCCAGCAGCTCGGTACAGGGAAATGAGCAGTTCTTC
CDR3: CASSSVQGNEQFF

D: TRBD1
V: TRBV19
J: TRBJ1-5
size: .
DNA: TGTGCCAGTAGTATCTCTCAGGGGGGAGTTAATCAGCCCCAGCATTTT
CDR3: CASSISQGGVNQPQHF

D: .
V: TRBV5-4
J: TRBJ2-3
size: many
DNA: TGTGCCAGCAGCTTGGAACGCTCCGGAGCAGATACGCAGTATTTT
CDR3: CASSLERSGADTQYF

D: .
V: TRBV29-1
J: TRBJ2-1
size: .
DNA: TGCAGCGTTGAAGAGAATGAGCAGTTCTTC
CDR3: CSVEENEQFF

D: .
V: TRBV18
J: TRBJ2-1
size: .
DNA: TGTGCCAGCTCACCACGTTCACGAGCTAGCTCCTACAATGAGCAGTTCTTC
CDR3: CASSPRSRASSYNEQFF

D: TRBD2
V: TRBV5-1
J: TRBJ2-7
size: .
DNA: TGCGCCAGCAGCTTGGAGGCTAGCGGGAGTTTCGGCGAGCAGTACTTC
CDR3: CASSLEASGSFGEQYF

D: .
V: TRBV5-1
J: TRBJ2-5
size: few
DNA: TGCGCCAGCAGCTCAAGAACAGAACAAGAGACCCAGTACTTC
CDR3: CASSSRTEQETQYF

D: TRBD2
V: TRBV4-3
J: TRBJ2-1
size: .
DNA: TGCGCCAGCAGCCAAAAGTTCCTCCCCGCGGCGGGAGGCCCAATGGGGTTCTCCCAGTTCTTC
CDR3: CASSQKFLPAAGGPMGFSQFF

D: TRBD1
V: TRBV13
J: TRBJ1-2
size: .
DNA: TGTGCCAGCAGCCCAAGGGACAGGGGGCACTATGGCTACACCTTC
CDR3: CASSPRDRGHYGYTF

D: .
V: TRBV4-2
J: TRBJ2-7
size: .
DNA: TGTGCCAGCAGCCAAGTTGGTTTTTCCTACGAGCAGTACTTC
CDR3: CASSQVGFSYEQYF

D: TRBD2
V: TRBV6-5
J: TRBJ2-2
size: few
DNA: TGTGCCAGCAGTATAGGGGGACTAGCGGGGTCCGGGGAGCTGTTTTTT
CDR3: CASSIGGLAGSGELFF

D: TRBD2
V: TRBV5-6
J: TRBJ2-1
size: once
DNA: TGTGCCAGCAGCCCCGGGACTAGCGGGGGGGGTGGGCAGTTCTTC
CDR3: CASSPGTSGGGGQFF

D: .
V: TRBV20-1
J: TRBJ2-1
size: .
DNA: TGCAGTGCTAGAGATCCTATCTCCTACAATGAGCAGTTCTTC
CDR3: CSARDPISYNEQFF

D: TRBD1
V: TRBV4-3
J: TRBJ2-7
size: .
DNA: TGCGCCAGCAGCCAAGATTTACTCTCAGGGGGTTACGAGCAGTACTTC
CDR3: CASSQDLLSGGYEQYF

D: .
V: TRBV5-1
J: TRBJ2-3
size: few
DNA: TGCGCCAGCAGCTCCGGCCCTTCGCAGTATTTT
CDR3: CASSSGPSQYF

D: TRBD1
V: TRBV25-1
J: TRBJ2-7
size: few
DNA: TGTGCCAGCAGTGGGGGGACAGCGAGCTCCTACGAGCAGTACTTC
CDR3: CASSGGTASSYEQYF

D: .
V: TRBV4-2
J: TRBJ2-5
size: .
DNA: TGTGCCAGCAGCCAAGGCACGGAGAGTTTCGAGACCCAGTACTTC
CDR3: CASSQGTESFETQYF

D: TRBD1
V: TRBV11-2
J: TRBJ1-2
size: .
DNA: TGTGCCAGCAGCTTAGGAGGACAGGGCTATGGCTACACCTTC
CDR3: CASSLGGQGYGYTF

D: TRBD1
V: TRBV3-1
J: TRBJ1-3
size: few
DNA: TGTGCCAGCAGCCAAGACCGGGACAGGGTTCGGAACACCATATATTTT
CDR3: CASSQDRDRVRNTIYF

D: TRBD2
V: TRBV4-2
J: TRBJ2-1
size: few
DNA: TGTGCCAGCAGCCCACTAGCGGGGGATATCAATGAGCAGTTCTTC
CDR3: CASSPLAGDINEQFF

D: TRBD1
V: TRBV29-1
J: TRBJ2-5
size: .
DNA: TGCAGCGTTGAAGGGACAGGGGGCCGAGGCTACGAAGAGACCCAGTACTTC
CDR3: CSVEGTGGRGYEETQYF

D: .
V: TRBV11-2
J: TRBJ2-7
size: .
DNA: TGTGCCAGCAGCTTAAAAGGGGAGAGCGAGCAGTACTTC
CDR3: CASSLKGESEQYF

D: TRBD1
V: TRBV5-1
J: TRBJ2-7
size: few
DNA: TGCGCCAGCAGCGATCGGGACAGGGCCTCCTACGAGCAGTACTTC
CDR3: CASSDRDRASYEQYF

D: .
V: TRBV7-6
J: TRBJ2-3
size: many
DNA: TGTGCCAGCAGCTTGGGGCGAGATACGCAGTATTTT
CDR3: CASSLGRDTQYF

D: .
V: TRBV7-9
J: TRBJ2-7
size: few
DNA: TGTGCCAGCAGCTTCTCTAATTACTACGAGCAGTACTTC
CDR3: CASSFSNYYEQYF

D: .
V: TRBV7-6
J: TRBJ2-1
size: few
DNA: TGTGCCAGCAGCCGACTAGGAGGTTTGCAGGGTGAGCAGTTCTTC
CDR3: CASSRLGGLQGEQFF

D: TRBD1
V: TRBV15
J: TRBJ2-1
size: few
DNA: TGTGCCACCAGCAGAGAACGGGACAGGGAAAAGGACAATGAGCAGTTCTTC
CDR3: CATSRERDREKDNEQFF

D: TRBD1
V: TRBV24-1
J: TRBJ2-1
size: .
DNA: TGTGCCACCAGTGATTCGTCGGTCCGGACAGGGGATGATGAGCAGTTCTTC
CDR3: CATSDSSVRTGDDEQFF

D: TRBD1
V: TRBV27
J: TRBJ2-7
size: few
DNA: TGTGCCAGCGACCCCGGGACAGGTATTGGCGAGCAGTACTTC
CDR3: CASDPGTGIGEQYF

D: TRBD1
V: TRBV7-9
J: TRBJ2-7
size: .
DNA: TGTGCCAGCAGCCATACAGGGGAGGAGCAGTACTTC
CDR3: CASSHTGEEQYF

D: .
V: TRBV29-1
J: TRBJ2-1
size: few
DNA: TGCAGCGTTGTACGGGCAGACAATGAGCAGTTCTTC
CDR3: CSVVRADNEQFF

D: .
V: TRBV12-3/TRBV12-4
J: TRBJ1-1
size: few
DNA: TGTGCCAGCAGTTTTGAGAATTGGAGTGAAGCTTTCTTT
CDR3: CASSFENWSEAFF

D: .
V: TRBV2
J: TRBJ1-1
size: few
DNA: TGTGCCAGCAGCCTCGGACAGTCCCTTGAAGCTTTCTTT
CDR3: CASSLGQSLEAFF

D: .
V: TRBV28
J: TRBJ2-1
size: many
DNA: TGTGCCAGCAACGGGAAACCCCAAAGGGGCAATGAGCAGTTCTTC
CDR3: CASNGKPQRGNEQFF

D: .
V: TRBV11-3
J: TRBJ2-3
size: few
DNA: TGTGCCAGCAGCTTGTTCAGGTCCAGCACAGATACGCAGTATTTT
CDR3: CASSLFRSSTDTQYF

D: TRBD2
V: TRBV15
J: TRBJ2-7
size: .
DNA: TGTGCCACCAGCAGAGCTGGGGGACTAGCGGAGTACGAGCAGTACTTC
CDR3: CATSRAGGLAEYEQYF

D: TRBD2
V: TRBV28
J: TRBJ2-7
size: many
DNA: TGTGCCAGCAGTTTAGGGGAGGGGACCTACGAGCAGTACTTC
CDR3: CASSLGEGTYEQYF

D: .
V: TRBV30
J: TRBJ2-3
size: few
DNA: TGTGCCTGGAGTGTGAAAGGAACAGATACGCAGTATTTT
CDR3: CAWSVKGTDTQYF

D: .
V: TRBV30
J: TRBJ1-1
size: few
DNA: TGTGCCTGGAGTGGTGTTGAGGCTTTCTTT
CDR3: CAWSGVEAFF

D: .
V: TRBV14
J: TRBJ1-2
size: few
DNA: TGTGCCAGCAGCCAAGATTCGGGCAGGGGATATGGCTACACCTTC
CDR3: CASSQDSGRGYGYTF

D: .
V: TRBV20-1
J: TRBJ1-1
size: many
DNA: TGCAGTGCTAGATACGGGAACACTGAAGCTTTCTTT
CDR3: CSARYGNTEAFF

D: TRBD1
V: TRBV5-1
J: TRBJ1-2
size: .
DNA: TGCGCCAGCAGCTGGGGCGGACAGGGGTCGTATGGCTACACCTTC
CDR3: CASSWGGQGSYGYTF

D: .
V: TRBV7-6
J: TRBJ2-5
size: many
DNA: TGTGCCAGCAGCTTTGCTAGACAAGAGACCCAGTACTTC
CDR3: CASSFARQETQYF

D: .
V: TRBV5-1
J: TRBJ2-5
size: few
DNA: TGCGCCAGCAGCTTCCCCCAAGAGACCCAGTACTTC
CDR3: CASSFPQETQYF

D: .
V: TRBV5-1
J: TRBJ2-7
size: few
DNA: TGCGCCAGCAGCTTCCGGGATACTCACTACGAGCAGTACTTC
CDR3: CASSFRDTHYEQYF

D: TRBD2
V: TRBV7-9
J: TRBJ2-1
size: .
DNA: TGTGCCAGCAGCTTATCTAGCCTAGCGGAGAACAATGAGCAGTTCTTC
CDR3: CASSLSSLAENNEQFF

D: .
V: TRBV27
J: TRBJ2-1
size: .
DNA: TGTGCCAGCAGTTTAGTGTCAGGGCCCTACAATGAGCAGTTCTTC
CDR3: CASSLVSGPYNEQFF

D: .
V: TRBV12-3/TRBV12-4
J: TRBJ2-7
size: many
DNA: TGTGCCAGCAGCTCGACTAGCTACGAGCAGTACTTC
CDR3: CASSSTSYEQYF

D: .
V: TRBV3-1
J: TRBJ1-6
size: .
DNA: TGTGCCAGCAGCCAAGATCGACGTAATTCACCCCTCCACTTT
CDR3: CASSQDRRNSPLHF

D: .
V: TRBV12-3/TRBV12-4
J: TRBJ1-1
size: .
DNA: TGTGCCAGCAGTTACATGAACACTGAAGCTTTCTTT
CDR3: CASSYMNTEAFF

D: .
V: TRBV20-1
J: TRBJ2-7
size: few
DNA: TGCAGTGCTAGTGCGGTTGAGCGGAACTCCTACGAGCAGTACTTC
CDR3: CSASAVERNSYEQYF

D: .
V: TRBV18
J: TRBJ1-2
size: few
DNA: TGTGCCAGCTCACACCCGGGCAGCTACTATGGCTACACCTTC
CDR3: CASSHPGSYYGYTF

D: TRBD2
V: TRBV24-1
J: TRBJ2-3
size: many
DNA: TGTGCCACCAGTGATTTGGGGACTAGCGGAGATACGCAGTATTTT
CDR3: CATSDLGTSGDTQYF

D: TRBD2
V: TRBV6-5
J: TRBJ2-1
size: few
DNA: TGTGCCAGCTCCGATAGGCGGGAGATCGCCTACAATGAGCAGTTCTTC
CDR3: CASSDRREIAYNEQFF

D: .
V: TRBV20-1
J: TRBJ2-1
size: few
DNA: TGCAGTGCTAGAGCTTTCTCAGCTAGCGTGAGCTCCTACAATGAGCAGTTCTTC
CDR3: CSARAFSASVSSYNEQFF

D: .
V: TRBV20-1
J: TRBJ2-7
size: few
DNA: TGCAGTGCTAGGGTGGGGGCGTCGTTTCGTCACGAGCAGTACTTC
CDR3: CSARVGASFRHEQYF

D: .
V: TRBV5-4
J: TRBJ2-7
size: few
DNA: TGTGCCAGCAGCTTGCGGAGCGGAAAAGCCTACGAGCAGTACTTC
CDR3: CASSLRSGKAYEQYF

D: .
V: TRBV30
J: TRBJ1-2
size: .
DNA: TGTGCCTGGAGCCGGACGGACTATGGCTACACCTTC
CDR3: CAWSRTDYGYTF